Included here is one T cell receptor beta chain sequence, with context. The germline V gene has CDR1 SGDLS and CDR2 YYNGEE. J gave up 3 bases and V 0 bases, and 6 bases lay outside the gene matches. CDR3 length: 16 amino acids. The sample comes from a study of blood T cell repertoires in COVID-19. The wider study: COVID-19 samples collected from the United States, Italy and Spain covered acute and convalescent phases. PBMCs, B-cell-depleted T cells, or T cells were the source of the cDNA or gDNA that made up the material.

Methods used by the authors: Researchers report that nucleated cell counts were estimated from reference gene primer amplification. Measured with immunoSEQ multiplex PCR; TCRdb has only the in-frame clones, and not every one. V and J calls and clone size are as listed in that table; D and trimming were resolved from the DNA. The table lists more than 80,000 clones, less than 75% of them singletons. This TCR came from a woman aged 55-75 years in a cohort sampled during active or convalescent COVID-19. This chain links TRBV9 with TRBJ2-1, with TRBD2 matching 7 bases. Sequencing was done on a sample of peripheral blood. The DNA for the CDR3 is TGTGCCAGCAGCGTAGGTGGCGGGGGTTACTACAATGAGCAGTTCTTC. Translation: CASSVGGGGYYNEQFF. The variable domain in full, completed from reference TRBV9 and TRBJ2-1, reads DSGVTQTPKHLITATGQRVTLRCSPRSGDLSVYWYQQSLDQGLQFLIQYYNGEERAKGNILERFSAQQFPDLHSELNLSSLELGDSALYFCASSVGGGGYYNEQFFGPGTRLTVL.